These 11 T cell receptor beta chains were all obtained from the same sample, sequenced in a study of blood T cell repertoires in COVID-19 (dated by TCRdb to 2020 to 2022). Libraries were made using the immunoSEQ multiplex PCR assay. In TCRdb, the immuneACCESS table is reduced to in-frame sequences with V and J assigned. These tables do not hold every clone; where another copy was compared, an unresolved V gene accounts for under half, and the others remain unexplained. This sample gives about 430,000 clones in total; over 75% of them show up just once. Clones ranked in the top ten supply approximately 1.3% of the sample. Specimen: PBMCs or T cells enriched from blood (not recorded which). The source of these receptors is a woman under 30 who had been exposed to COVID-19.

The CDR3 region has the DNA TGTGCCAGCAGTGAAAATAACAATGAGCAGTTCTTC. Amino acid sequence: CASSENNNEQFF. The chain links TRBV6-1 to TRBJ2-1; D remains ambiguous. V was cut by 2 bases and J by 5 bases, with 4 bases left in between. Germline V gene data show CDR1 as MNHNS and CDR2 as SASEGT. The CDR3 spans 12 residues.

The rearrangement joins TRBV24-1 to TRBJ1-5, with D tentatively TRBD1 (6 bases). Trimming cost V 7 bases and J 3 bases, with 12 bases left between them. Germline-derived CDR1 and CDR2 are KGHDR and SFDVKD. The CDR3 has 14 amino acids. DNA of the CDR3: TGTGCCACCAGCCAGGGGTTGTACAATCAGCCCCAGCATTTT. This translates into CATSQGLYNQPQHF.

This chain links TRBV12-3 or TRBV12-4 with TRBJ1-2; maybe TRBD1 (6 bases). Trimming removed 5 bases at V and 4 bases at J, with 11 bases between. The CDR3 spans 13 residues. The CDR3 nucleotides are TGTGCCAGCAGTATGCAGGGGATCTATGGCTACACCTTC. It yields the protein CASSMQGIYGYTF.

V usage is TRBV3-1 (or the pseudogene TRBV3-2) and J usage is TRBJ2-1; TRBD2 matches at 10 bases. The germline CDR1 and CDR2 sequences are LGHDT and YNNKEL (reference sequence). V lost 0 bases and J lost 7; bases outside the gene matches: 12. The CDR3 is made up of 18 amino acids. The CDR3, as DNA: TGTGCCAGCAGCCAAGATCTGGGAAGCGGGAGGGCCGGGAATGAGCAGTTCTTC. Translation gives CASSQDLGSGRAGNEQFF.

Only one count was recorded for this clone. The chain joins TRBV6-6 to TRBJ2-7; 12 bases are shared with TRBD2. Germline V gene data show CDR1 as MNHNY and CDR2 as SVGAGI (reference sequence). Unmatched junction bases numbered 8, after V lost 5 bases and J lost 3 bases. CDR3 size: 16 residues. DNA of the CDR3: TGTGCCAGCAGTACATCTAGCGGGGGGGCCCTCTACGAGCAGTACTTC. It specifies CASSTSSGGALYEQYF.

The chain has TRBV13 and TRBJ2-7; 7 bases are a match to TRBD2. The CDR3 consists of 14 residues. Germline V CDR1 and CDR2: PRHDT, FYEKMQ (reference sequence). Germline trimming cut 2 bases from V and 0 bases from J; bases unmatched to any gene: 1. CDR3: CASSLRDYSYEQYF. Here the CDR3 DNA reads TGTGCCAGCAGCTTACGGGACTACTCCTACGAGCAGTACTTC.

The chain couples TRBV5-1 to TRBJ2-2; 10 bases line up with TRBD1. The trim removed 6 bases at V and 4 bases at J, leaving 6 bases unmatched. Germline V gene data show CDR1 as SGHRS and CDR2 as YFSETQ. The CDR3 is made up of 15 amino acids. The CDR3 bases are TGCGCCAGCACGACCGGGACAGGGGTCACCGGGGAGCTGTTTTTT. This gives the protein CASTTGTGVTGELFF.

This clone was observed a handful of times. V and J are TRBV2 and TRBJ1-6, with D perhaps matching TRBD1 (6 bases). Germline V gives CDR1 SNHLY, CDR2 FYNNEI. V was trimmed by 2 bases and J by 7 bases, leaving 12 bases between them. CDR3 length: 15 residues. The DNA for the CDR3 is TGTGCCAGCAGTGAATTGGGACAAGAAAATTCACCCCTCCACTTT. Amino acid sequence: CASSELGQENSPLHF.

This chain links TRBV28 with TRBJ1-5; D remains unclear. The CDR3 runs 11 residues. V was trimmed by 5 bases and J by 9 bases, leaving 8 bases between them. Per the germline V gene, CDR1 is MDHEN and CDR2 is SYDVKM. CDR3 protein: CASSVGWPQHF. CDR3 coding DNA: TGTGCCAGCAGTGTCGGGTGGCCCCAGCATTTT. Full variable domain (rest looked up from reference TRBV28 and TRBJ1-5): DVKVTQSSRYLVKRTGEKVFLECVQDMDHENMFWYRQDPGLGLRLIYFSYDVKMKEKGDIPEGYSVSREKKERFSLILESASTNQTSMYLCASSVGWPQHFGDGTRLSIL.

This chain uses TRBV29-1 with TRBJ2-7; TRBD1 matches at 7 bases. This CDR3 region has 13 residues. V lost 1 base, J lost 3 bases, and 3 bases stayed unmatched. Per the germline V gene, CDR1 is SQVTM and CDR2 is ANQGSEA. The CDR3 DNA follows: TGCAGCGTTGAAGGACAGGGTCACTACGAGCAGTACTTC. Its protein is CSVEGQGHYEQYF.

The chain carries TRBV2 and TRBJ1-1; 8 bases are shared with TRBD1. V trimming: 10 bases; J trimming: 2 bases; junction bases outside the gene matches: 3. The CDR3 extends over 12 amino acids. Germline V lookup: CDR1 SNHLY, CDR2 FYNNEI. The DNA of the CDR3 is TGTGCCATCGACAGGGGAAACACTGAAGCTTTCTTT. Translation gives CAIDRGNTEAFF.